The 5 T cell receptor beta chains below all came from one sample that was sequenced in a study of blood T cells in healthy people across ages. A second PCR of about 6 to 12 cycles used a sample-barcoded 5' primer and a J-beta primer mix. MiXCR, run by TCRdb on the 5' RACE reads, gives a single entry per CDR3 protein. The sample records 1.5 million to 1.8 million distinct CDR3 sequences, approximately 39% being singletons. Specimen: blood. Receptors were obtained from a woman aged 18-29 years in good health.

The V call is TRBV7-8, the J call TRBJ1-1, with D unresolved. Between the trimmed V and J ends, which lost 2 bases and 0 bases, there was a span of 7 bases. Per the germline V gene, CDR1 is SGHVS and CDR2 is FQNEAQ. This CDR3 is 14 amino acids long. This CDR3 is CASSLSPMNTEAFF. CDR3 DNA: TGTGCCAGCAGCTTATCGCCCATGAACACTGAAGCTTTCTTT.

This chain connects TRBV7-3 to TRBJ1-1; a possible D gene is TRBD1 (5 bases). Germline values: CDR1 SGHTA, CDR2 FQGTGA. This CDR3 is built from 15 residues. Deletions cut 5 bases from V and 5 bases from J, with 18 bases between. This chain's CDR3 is CASSDLGRGLTEAFF. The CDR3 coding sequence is TGTGCCAGCAGCGACCTGGGACGGGGATTGACTGAAGCTTTCTTT.

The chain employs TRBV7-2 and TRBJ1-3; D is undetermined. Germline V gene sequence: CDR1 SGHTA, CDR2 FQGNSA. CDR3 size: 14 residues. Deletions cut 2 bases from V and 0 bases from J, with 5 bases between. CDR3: CASSLTISGNTIYF. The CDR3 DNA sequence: TGTGCCAGCAGCTTAACAATCTCTGGAAACACCATATATTTT.

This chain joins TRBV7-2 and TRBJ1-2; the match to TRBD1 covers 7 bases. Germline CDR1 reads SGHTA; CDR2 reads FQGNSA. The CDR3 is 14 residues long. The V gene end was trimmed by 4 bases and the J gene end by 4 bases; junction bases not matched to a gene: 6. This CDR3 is CASSWDSGGYGYTF. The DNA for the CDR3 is TGTGCCAGCAGCTGGGACAGCGGCGGCTATGGCTACACCTTC.

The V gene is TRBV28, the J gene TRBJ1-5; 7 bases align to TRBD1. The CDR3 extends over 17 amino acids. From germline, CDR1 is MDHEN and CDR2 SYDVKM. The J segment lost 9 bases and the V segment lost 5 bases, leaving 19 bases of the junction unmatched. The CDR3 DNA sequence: TGTGCCAGCAGTCCCCCTCCAGGGGGGTCCCAATTTCGGCCCCAGCATTTT. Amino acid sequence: CASSPPPGGSQFRPQHF. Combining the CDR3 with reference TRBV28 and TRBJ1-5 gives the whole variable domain DVKVTQSSRYLVKRTGEKVFLECVQDMDHENMFWYRQDPGLGLRLIYFSYDVKMKEKGDIPEGYSVSREKKERFSLILESASTNQTSMYLCASSPPPGGSQFRPQHFGDGTRLSIL.